This T cell receptor beta chain was identified during a study of T cells in Graves' hyperthyroidism and ophthalmopathy. Overall study context: Peripheral blood samples were taken at initial diagnosis, prior to any treatment.

Stable Graves' hyperthyroidism meant no ophthalmopathy progression within 18 months. Patients aged 18 to 65 had newly diagnosed hyperthyroidism lasting under 2 months. The TCR beta CDR3 regions underwent amplification using RNA transcripts as the source. Primed by the HTBI set, a first-round RT-PCR was run on the TCR CDR3. TCRdb recomputed calls from the multiplex PCR reads with MiXCR, one row per CDR3 protein. The data contain around 340,000 distinct CDR3 sequences, over 15% of them seen just once; the ten biggest clones take up 33%. In this sample, this clonotype turned up many times. This CDR3 has 14 amino acids. Per the germline V gene, CDR1 is SGHAT and CDR2 is FQNNGV. Trimming removed 4 bases from V and 7 bases from J, with 16 bases in between.

This sequence originates from a man in his thirties or forties with Graves' hyperthyroidism. The rearrangement uses TRBV11-2 and TRBJ1-1; D is unclear. The sample was blood. The CDR3 here is CASSSTGRAIEAFF. CDR3 nucleotides: TGTGCCAGCAGCTCAACCGGGAGGGCGATTGAAGCTTTCTTT. Full variable domain (outside the CDR3, taken from reference TRBV11-2 and TRBJ1-1): EAGVAQSPRYKIIEKRQSVAFWCNPISGHATLYWYQQILGQGPKLLIQFQNNGVVDDSQLPKDRFSAERLKGVDSTLKIQPAKLEDSAVYLCASSSTGRAIEAFFGQGTRLTVV.